This T cell receptor beta chain derives from a study of beta chain features in type 1 diabetes. Study-wide results and limits: Possible PCR preference for shorter templates applied equally to patients and controls.

A single heparinised blood sample, averaging approximately 110 mL, was obtained per donor. All of the isolated RNA was reverse transcribed, so expressed TCRB transcripts were sequenced. About 3.3 million reads, on average, came from each naive, central memory and regulatory T cell sample. This table comes from immunoSEQ multiplex PCR, and its TCRdb copy is limited to in-frame clones, with some not included. The sample lists around 430,000 clones, roughly 31% occurring once. As to this clone: Its antigen remains unknown.

CDR3 length: 17 amino acids. V was shortened by 2 bases and J by 1 base, with 18 bases between the two germline ends. Germline loops: CDR1 SNHLY, CDR2 FYNNEI. Sequences were obtained from naive CD4+ T cells from blood. V and J are TRBV2 and TRBJ2-7; maybe TRBD1 (6 bases). This clonotype was obtained from a man between 18 and 35 years old in good health. CDR3 amino acids: CASSESPQGMGSYEQYF. CDR3 bases: TGTGCCAGCAGTGAATCTCCCCAGGGGATGGGATCCTACGAGCAGTACTTC.